This T cell receptor (beta chain) was found in a study of blood T cell repertoires in COVID-19. Trimming took off 0 bases at V and 8 bases at J, with 5 bases between the two ends. There are 13 residues in the CDR3. Germline values: CDR1 LGHDT, CDR2 YNNKEL (reference sequence). Comment on this clone: This CDR3 is also generated by other DNA sequences in the sample.

The repertoire was sequenced with immunoSEQ multiplex PCR; TCRdb's copy has only in-frame clones and lacks some. Altogether roughly 100,000 clones are present, roughly 80% being singletons, with the ten largest covering 12%. The source is a human donor in a cohort sampled during active COVID-19. Sequencing used peripheral blood. The chain couples TRBV3-1 (or the pseudogene TRBV3-2) to TRBJ1-6; no firm D call. CDR3 coding DNA: TGTGCCAGCAGCCAAGACAGATATTCACCCCTCCACTTT. Amino acids: CASSQDRYSPLHF.